This T cell receptor beta chain was sequenced in a study of blood T cells in healthy people across ages. Trimming took 4 bases from V and 1 from J, leaving 14 bases between them. Looked up from germline, CDR1 is SGHVS and CDR2 is FNYEAQ. The CDR3 is 16 amino acids. Drawn from each donor were about 9 milliliters of peripheral blood. Using a J-beta primer mix together with a sample-barcoded 5' primer, a second PCR was run for roughly 6 to 11 cycles. TCRdb analysed the 5' RACE reads with MiXCR anew, one entry per CDR3 protein. The table lists about 670,000 distinct CDR3 sequences, approximately 40% of them singletons, with around 30% in the top ten.

The sequence was obtained from a man at least 80 years old in good health. The rearrangement joins TRBV7-6 to TRBJ2-1; D is perhaps TRBD2 (7 bases). Sequenced input: blood. The CDR3 coding sequence is TGTGCCAGCAGCTCCTTGGGGGGGGCTTCCTACAATGAGCAGTTCTTC. Its protein is CASSSLGGASYNEQFF.